This TCR beta chain was identified during a study of blood T cell repertoires in COVID-19 (dated by TCRdb to the early 2020s). For the study in its entirety: Samples covering the acute and convalescent phases of COVID-19 were provided by collaborators in the United States, Italy and Spain. Samples came from the ongoing ImmuneRACE study (first 160 participants) plus 1,254 subjects from 6 global collaborators. Deeply sampled blood TCRbeta repertoires from subjects exposed to, actively infected with, or recovered from COVID-19 were included in the dataset. Where available, HLA class I and class II types were obtained from metadata supplied by the sample provider rather than from assay-based typing. The prospective study material was composed of cDNA or gDNA derived from T cells, B-cell-depleted T cells, or PBMCs. A freely available public database, intended as a resource for researchers studying the immune response to SARS-CoV-2, is where the repertoires were released. Sample metadata almost always included a de-identified subject ID, COVID-19 status, age in years and sex. Study-wide conclusions, independent of this receptor: The quantity of clinical and demographic metadata differed by source and by participant and was supplied without curation.

TCRbeta CDR3 regions were amplified from genomic DNA by means of the immunoSEQ Assay, a bias-controlled multiplex PCR. The published analysis was carried out like this. The number of nucleated cells in each sample was estimated from the amplification of reference gene primers within the assay. Sequence reads were collapsed and filtered to measure the absolute abundance of every unique TCRbeta CDR3 rearrangement. Productive Simpson clonality was computed per sample as the square root of Simpson's diversity index over productive rearrangements. The immuneACCESS repertoire file appears here via TCRdb, limited to in-frame rearrangements. These files lack a portion of the clones; in checked studies, under half of the deficit traces to unresolved V genes, and the cause of the others is not known. Clone size and V and J calls were adopted from that table, with D and trimming inferred from the DNA. The table for this sample lists roughly 230,000 clones; around 85% of them were counted only once. Of the sample, 4% to 6% is held by the ten largest clones.

At one collaborating source in Seattle, patients were enrolled during active infection and were followed longitudinally through the course of disease. Collaborating institutions collected whole blood in K2EDTA tubes following their own protocols. For TCRbeta analysis, collaborator samples were shipped as frozen whole blood, as isolated PBMCs, or as DNA extracted from either sample type. Comments on this clone: Its antigen is unknown. No much larger clone is present one base from it, and per-base qualities are unavailable.

The clonotype originates from a man aged 50 to 60 with COVID-19, enrolled during active disease. Sequencing was carried out using peripheral blood.

CDR3 sequence: CASSLSVSNEKLFF. The DNA is as follows: TGTGCCAGCAGCTTATCAGTTTCTAATGAAAAACTGTTTTTT. The chain is assembled from TRBV7-9 and TRBJ1-4, with the identity of the D gene unclear. The CDR3 numbers 14 residues from cysteine through phenylalanine. The sequence is cut down to CDR3 DNA, 42 bases in frame from base 1. From a lookup of the germline V gene (reference sequence), CDR1 and CDR2 are SEHNR and FQNEAQ. The germline ends are 7 bases apart after V is trimmed by 2 bases and J by 3 bases. The reference TRBV7-9 and TRBJ1-4 proteins fill in what lies around the CDR3, so the full variable domain reads DTGVSQNPRHKITKRGQNVTFRCDPISEHNRLYWYRQTLGQGPEFLTYFQNEAQLEKSRLLSDRFSAERPKGSFSTLEIQRTEQGDSAMYLCASSLSVSNEKLFFGSGTQLSVL.